Only a few counts were recorded for the clone carrying this T cell receptor beta chain. Its specificity is not known. Between the trimmed V and J ends, which lost 5 bases and 12 bases, there was a span of 13 bases. The CDR3 contains 12 residues. Profiling relied on immunoSEQ multiplex PCR, and the TCRdb table lists in-frame clones only, not all of them. The sample has over 50,000 clones; around 85% are singletons. The data originate from a study of T cell responses to AZD1222 COVID-19 vaccine. Overall study findings and caveats: There were mostly white British donors and more females than males, and clonal diversity was possibly underestimated. After two AZD1222 doses, spike-specific TCR breadth and depth rose versus day 0.

The input for sequencing was peripheral blood, taken 28 days after the second AZD1222 dose. The chain recombines TRBV12-3 or TRBV12-4 with TRBJ1-4; D gene uncertain. The TCR was taken from an adult who received the AZD1222 COVID-19 vaccine. As DNA, the CDR3 is TGTGCCAGCAGTCTGATGACCGAGGAACTGTTTTTT. Protein: CASSLMTEELFF.